This entry lists 15 T cell receptor beta chains sequenced from one sample in a study of blood T cell repertoires in COVID-19. Sequencing used immunoSEQ multiplex PCR; TCRdb keeps in-frame clones, though not all of them. The data hold about 370,000 clones, with 80% to 90% observed a single time. Sequenced sample: peripheral blood. The receptors stem from a young woman with COVID-19, enrolled during active disease.

The chain employs TRBV9 and TRBJ1-1, with D maybe TRBD1 (6 bases). Germline V gene data show CDR1 as SGDLS and CDR2 as YYNGEE. This CDR3 has 17 amino acids. The V and J ends lost 4 bases and 2 bases respectively, with 21 bases between them. This CDR3 is CASSPRPYRDRNTEAFF. CDR3 bases: TGTGCCAGCAGCCCCCGCCCCTACAGGGATCGAAACACTGAAGCTTTCTTT.

This chain uses TRBV18 with TRBJ1-4; a possible D gene is TRBD1 (5 bases). This CDR3 has 13 residues. Trimming left V 2 bases short and J 13 bases short, with 14 bases between. Germline V gene lookup returns CDR1 KGHSH and CDR2 LQKENI. CDR3 nucleotide sequence: TGTGCCAGCTCACCAAACGGTAACCAGGGACTGTTTTTT. Translation gives CASSPNGNQGLFF.

The chain carries TRBV7-2 and TRBJ2-7; possible D gene TRBD2, 5 bases. The CDR3 length is 17 residues. Trimming removed 2 bases from V and 2 bases from J, with 19 bases in between. Germline CDR1 reads SGHTA; CDR2 reads FQGNSA. The CDR3 sequence is CASSLQVDAAGAYEQYF. DNA of the CDR3: TGTGCCAGCAGCTTACAGGTTGATGCGGCCGGGGCCTACGAGCAGTACTTC.

The chain joins TRBV4-1 to TRBJ2-7; D might be TRBD2 (6 bases). The CDR3 length is 14 residues. V lost 6 bases, J lost 6 bases, and 18 bases lay in between. The germline gives CDR1 MGHRA, CDR2 YSYEKL. The CDR3 DNA sequence: TGCGCCAGCAGATCTCGCTACCTAGCGCCCGAGCAGTACTTC. It yields the protein CASRSRYLAPEQYF.

Only one count was recorded for this clone. The V call is TRBV7-2, the J call TRBJ2-2, with D maybe TRBD1 (6 bases). Germline lookup yields CDR1 SGHTA and CDR2 FQGNSA. The CDR3 contains 15 residues. V lost 1 base and J 0 bases, leaving 6 bases between the germline ends. The CDR3 DNA reads as TGTGCCAGCAGCTTAGGGACAGCGAACACCGGGGAGCTGTTTTTT. This translates into CASSLGTANTGELFF. Drawing the rest from reference TRBV7-2 and TRBJ2-2, the complete variable domain is GAGVSQSPSNKVTEKGKDVELRCDPISGHTALYWYRQSLGQGLEFLIYFQGNSAPDKSGLPSDRFSAERTGGSVSTLTIQRTQQEDSAVYLCASSLGTANTGELFFGEGSRLTVL.

This clone was found a few times. J is TRBJ2-7 and V is TRBV5-1, with 8 bases matching TRBD2. The V and J ends lost 0 bases and 3 bases, in that order; junction bases with no gene match: 8. The CDR3 runs to 16 residues. Germline lookup yields CDR1 SGHRS and CDR2 YFSETQ. The CDR3 loop reads CASSLAGTSIIYEQYF. CDR3 nucleotide sequence: TGCGCCAGCAGCTTGGCCGGGACTAGTATCATCTACGAGCAGTACTTC.

This clone was seen a few times. The V and J genes are TRBV3-1 (or the pseudogene TRBV3-2) and TRBJ2-1; the match to TRBD2 covers 9 bases. The CDR3 extends over 12 amino acids. In germline, CDR1 is LGHDT, CDR2 YNNKEL (reference sequence). Germline trimming cut 4 bases from V and 11 bases from J; bases unmatched to any gene: 3. The CDR3 reads CASSLSGSQQFF. The DNA of the CDR3 is TGTGCCAGCAGCCTTAGCGGGAGCCAGCAGTTCTTC.

V is TRBV30 and J is TRBJ2-5; TRBD2 might be the D (7 bases). The CDR3 extends over 13 amino acids. V was pared by 2 bases and J by 6 bases, with 13 bases between. CDR1 is GTSNPN, CDR2 SVGIG, per germline (reference sequence). As DNA, the CDR3 is TGTGCCTGGAGTAAGGGGGAGGGCCAGACCCAGTACTTC. This encodes CAWSKGEGQTQYF.

This clone was seen a handful of times. The chain carries TRBV2 and TRBJ2-7; unclear D gene. V lost 8 bases to trimming and J lost 0 bases, with 8 bases between them. Per germline, CDR1 SNHLY and CDR2 FYNNEI. The CDR3 runs to 12 residues. The CDR3 DNA reads as TGTGCCAGCGGGCCCCTCTCCTACGAGCAGTACGTC. It is translated as CASGPLSYEQYV.

The V and J genes are TRBV28 and TRBJ2-3; 9 nucleotides agree with TRBD2. This CDR3 spans 16 amino acids. Germline CDR1 and CDR2: MDHEN and SYDVKM. V dropped 5 bases and J dropped 5; count of bases not matched to a gene: 11. In DNA, the CDR3 is TGTGCCAGCAGTCCCCCTTTGGGAGCGGGGGGAGATACGCAGTATTTT. Protein product: CASSPPLGAGGDTQYF. The complete variable domain, with remaining parts taken from reference TRBV28 and TRBJ2-3, reads DVKVTQSSRYLVKRTGEKVFLECVQDMDHENMFWYRQDPGLGLRLIYFSYDVKMKEKGDIPEGYSVSREKKERFSLILESASTNQTSMYLCASSPPLGAGGDTQYFGPGTRLTVL.

J is TRBJ1-1 and V is TRBV7-9; no clear D. The CDR3 extends over 14 amino acids. Deletions cut 5 bases from V and 5 bases from J, with 15 bases between. Germline-derived CDR1 and CDR2 are SEHNR and FQNEAQ (reference sequence). Here the CDR3 DNA reads TGTGCCAGCAGCCGCACAGCAGGTACGACTGAAGCTTTCTTT. This gives the protein CASSRTAGTTEAFF.

The V gene is TRBV4-1, the J gene TRBJ2-1, with a tentative D call TRBD2 (6 bases). V lost 0 bases and J 2 bases, leaving 14 bases between the germline ends. From germline, CDR1 is MGHRA and CDR2 YSYEKL. The CDR3 is 17 amino acids. As DNA, the CDR3 is TGCGCCAGCAGCCAAGAATTCGAGGCGGGGACCTACAATGAGCAGTTCTTC. It codes for CASSQEFEAGTYNEQFF.

This chain joins TRBV7-2 and TRBJ1-4; 8 bases line up with TRBD1. Trimming removed 5 bases from V and 4 bases from J; junction bases left unmatched: 6. CDR1 and CDR2 (germline): SGHTA, FQGNSA. The CDR3 loop spans 15 amino acids. CDR3 residues: CASSLTGGLNEKLFF. The CDR3 DNA reads as TGTGCCAGCAGCCTAACAGGGGGTCTTAATGAAAAACTGTTTTTT. The full variable domain, in which reference TRBV7-2 and TRBJ1-4 provide the parts outside the CDR3, is GAGVSQSPSNKVTEKGKDVELRCDPISGHTALYWYRQSLGQGLEFLIYFQGNSAPDKSGLPSDRFSAERTGGSVSTLTIQRTQQEDSAVYLCASSLTGGLNEKLFFGSGTQLSVL.

This clone was seen a single time. This chain uses TRBV19 with TRBJ1-2, with a weak D call TRBD1 (6 bases). Trimming cost V 2 bases and J 4 bases, with 8 bases left between them. This CDR3 has 13 residues. Germline CDR1 and CDR2: LNHDA and SQIVND (reference sequence). CDR3 protein: CASSILQGYGYTF. The CDR3 DNA reads as TGTGCCAGTAGTATATTACAGGGCTATGGCTACACCTTC.

The chain is built from TRBV7-9 and TRBJ2-5; 11 nucleotides align to TRBD1. This CDR3 has 18 amino acids. V shed 3 bases, J shed 3 bases, and the junction held 12 bases outside the gene matches. Germline V gene lookup returns CDR1 SEHNR and CDR2 FQNEAQ (reference sequence). This CDR3 is CASSFLYSRDRGEETQYF. The CDR3 DNA is TGTGCCAGCAGCTTCCTCTACAGCCGGGACAGGGGGGAAGAGACCCAGTACTTC.